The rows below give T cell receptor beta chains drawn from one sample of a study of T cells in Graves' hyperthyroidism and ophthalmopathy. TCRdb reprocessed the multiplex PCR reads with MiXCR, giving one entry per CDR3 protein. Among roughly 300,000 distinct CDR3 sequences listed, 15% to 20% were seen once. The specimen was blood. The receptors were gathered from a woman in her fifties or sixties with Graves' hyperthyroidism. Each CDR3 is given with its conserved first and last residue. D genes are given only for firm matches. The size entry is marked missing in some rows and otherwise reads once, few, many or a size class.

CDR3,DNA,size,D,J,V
CASSLVGAGPNYGYTF,TGTGCCAGCAGCTTAGTGGGGGCAGGTCCTAACTATGGCTACACCTTC,.,.,TRBJ1-2,TRBV7-2
CASSPPGRMSNQPQHF,TGTGCCAGCAGTCCCCCAGGGAGGATGAGCAATCAGCCCCAGCATTTT,.,.,TRBJ1-5,TRBV2
CASSLLPSGRAYNEQFF,TGTGCCAGCAGTTTGCTCCCTAGCGGGAGAGCCTACAATGAGCAGTTCTTC,.,TRBD2,TRBJ2-1,TRBV27
CASSQFGSRLFEAFF,TGTGCCAGCAGCCAGTTTGGTTCCCGACTGTTTGAAGCTTTCTTT,many,.,TRBJ1-1,TRBV27
CASSEAGDDTQYF,TGTGCCAGCAGTGAAGCGGGGGACGATACGCAGTATTTT,.,.,TRBJ2-3,TRBV2
CSVGGFDGEKLFF,TGCAGCGTAGGGGGTTTCGACGGTGAAAAACTGTTTTTT,many,.,TRBJ1-4,TRBV29-1
CASSYFGTNNEQFF,TGTGCCAGCAGTTACTTCGGGACTAACAATGAGCAGTTCTTC,few,TRBD2,TRBJ2-1,TRBV6-5
CASSLEFEADTQYF,TGTGCCAGCAGCTTAGAATTTGAGGCCGATACGCAGTATTTT,many,.,TRBJ2-3,TRBV7-2
CAISESAFIDTQYF,TGTGCCATCAGTGAGTCGGCATTCATAGATACGCAGTATTTT,many,.,TRBJ2-3,TRBV10-3
CASSQVAAAGAFF,TGCGCCAGCAGCCAAGTGGCGGCCGCAGGGGCTTTCTTT,many,.,TRBJ1-1,TRBV4-1
CASSEAAASGANVLTF,TGTGCCAGCAGTGAAGCGGCAGCCTCTGGGGCCAACGTCCTGACTTTC,many,.,TRBJ2-6,TRBV6-1
CASSLQRTGQLNEQFF,TGTGCCAGCAGCTTACAACGGACAGGGCAACTCAATGAGCAGTTCTTC,many,TRBD1,TRBJ2-1,TRBV7-9
CASRPFADRNEQFF,TGTGCCAGCAGGCCGTTTGCCGACCGGAATGAGCAGTTCTTC,.,.,TRBJ2-1,TRBV6-1